The source of this T cell receptor (beta chain) is a study of OX40 agonist ivuxolimab in advanced cancers. Study details: The diagnoses of dose-escalation patients were hepatocellular carcinoma, melanoma, renal cell or head and neck cancer. Checkpoint inhibitors had been given previously to around 38% of patients. Study-wide results and limits: There was clonal expansion of CD4+ and CD8+ blood T cells by week 6 at 0.1 to 3.0 mg/kg.

The investigators sampled blood at baseline, at cycle 4 day 1, and at cycle 7 day 1. Generated by immunoSEQ multiplex PCR, the TCRdb table keeps only in-frame clones and is missing some. The sample holds 70,000 to 85,000 clones, less than 90% seen once. As regards this clone: The antigen remains undetermined.

The material sequenced was CD4+ or CD8+ T cells sorted from blood, taken in a trial of the OX40 agonist ivuxolimab. This clonotype originated in an adult with an advanced solid tumor such as melanoma, head and neck, liver or kidney cancer.

CDR3 sequence reads: CASSISRRDGGAGELFF. CDR3 nucleotides: TGTGCCAGCAGCATAAGCCGGCGGGACGGCGGGGCCGGGGAGCTGTTTTTT. The V gene is TRBV5-8, the J gene TRBJ2-2, with TRBD2 as a possible D gene (6 bases). This CDR3 has 17 residues. Germline values: CDR1 SGHTS, CDR2 YDEGEE. Trimming shortened V by 4 bases and J by 6 bases, and 22 bases separated the two germline ends.